The T cell receptor (beta chain) under discussion was sequenced for a study of blood T cell repertoires in COVID-19 (dated by TCRdb to 2019 to 2021). About the study as a whole: Collaborator samples came from the United States, Italy and Spain and covered acute and convalescent phases of COVID-19. The material from the prospective study consisted of cDNA or gDNA derived from T cells, B-cell-depleted T cells, or PBMCs. Subjects who had been exposed to COVID-19, were actively infected with it, or had recovered from it provided the deeply sampled blood TCRbeta repertoires that made up the dataset. The repertoires were made available in a free public database intended to serve as a resource for research on the immune response to SARS-CoV-2. The samples were drawn from two sources: the first 160 participants of the ongoing ImmuneRACE study, and 1,254 subjects contributed by 6 global collaborators. Nearly every sample came with metadata listing a de-identified subject ID, COVID-19 status, age in years and sex. Where available, HLA class I and class II types were taken from metadata supplied by the sample provider and were not determined by assay-based typing. What the research found in general, with its limitations: How much clinical and demographic metadata was included differed by source and by participant, and the metadata was provided uncurated.

The immunoSEQ Assay, a bias-controlled multiplex PCR, was used to amplify TCRbeta CDR3 regions from genomic DNA. The study's processing was this. Nucleated cell counts per sample were estimated from amplification of reference gene primers within the assay. To quantify the absolute abundance of each unique TCRbeta CDR3 rearrangement, sequence reads were collapsed and filtered. For each sample, productive Simpson clonality was calculated as the square root of Simpson's diversity index over productive rearrangements. TCRdb stores this immuneACCESS table with in-frame sequences only. Part of the clones is absent; in the studies checked, under half of the shortfall reflects unresolved V genes, and no reason is known for the rest. The D gene and trimming were derived from the DNA, and the V and J assignments and clone size from that table. This sample holds around 330,000 clones; about 91% were observed only once. Just under 9% of the sample is taken by the ten largest.

Worth noting for this clone: Its antigen target is currently unknown. No base-level quality is on record; no much larger clone is a single base apart.

Enrolling through a virtual design, the prospective study's participants ranged in age from roughly 18 to 89 years and lived across around 25 United States geographic areas. Cohort assignment in the prospective study relied on participant-reported clinical history from a screening survey and a study questionnaire. ImmuneRACE Cohort 3 recovered participants were defined by two consecutive negative NP/OP PCR tests, healthcare professional clearance, or symptom resolution. Each participant in the prospective study had whole blood, serum and a nasopharyngeal or oropharyngeal swab collected by mobile phlebotomists. Prospective study participants could optionally give additional blood draws and questionnaires over a 2-month period. Prospective study blood samples were shipped either frozen or at room temperature before DNA extraction. The CDR3 holds 14 amino acids from the cysteine to the phenylalanine. The sequence is cut down to CDR3 DNA, 42 bases in frame from base 1. The germline V gene (reference sequence) provides CDR1 PRHDT and CDR2 FYEKMQ. V trim: 3 bases; J trim: 4 bases; unmatched bases: 3.

The sequence links TRBV13 to TRBJ1-2, and 9 junctional nucleotides match TRBD1. This clonotype originated in a woman aged 18-29 years who had recovered from COVID-19. The sample taken for sequencing was PBMCs or T cells enriched from blood (not recorded which). The base sequence is TGTGCCAGCAGCTTGGGGACAGGGAGCTATGGCTACACCTTC. Its protein reads: CASSLGTGSYGYTF.